This T cell receptor beta chain was identified in a study of blood T cells in healthy people across ages. A minimum of 7 million PBMCs was isolated per sample. Using a J-beta primer mix together with a sample-barcoded 5' primer, a second PCR was run for about 6 to 12 cycles. Each cDNA molecule carried a tag from a template-switch adaptor that contained 12 random nucleotides. TCRdb re-called the 5' RACE reads through MiXCR, storing one row per CDR3 protein. The sample contains 1.5 million to 2 million distinct CDR3 sequences, roughly 27% of which appear only once. The CDR3 spans 15 residues. V lost 6 bases to trimming and J lost 5 bases; unmatched junction nucleotides: 12. Looked up from germline, CDR1 is DFQATT and CDR2 is SNEGSKA (reference sequence). This clonotype was picked up many times.

The material sequenced was blood. The rearrangement uses TRBV20-1 and TRBJ2-3; 9 bases map to TRBD2. The TCR sequence derives from a woman aged 25 to 45 in good health. CDR3 sequence reads: CSALTSSGDGDTQYF. The CDR3 DNA sequence: TGCAGTGCCCTTACTTCTAGCGGGGATGGAGATACGCAGTATTTT.